The next 3 T cell receptor beta chains were all read from a single sample in a study of blood T cells in healthy people across ages. The use of a sample-barcoded 5' primer and a J-beta primer mix characterized a second PCR of roughly 6 to 11 cycles. TCRdb ran MiXCR on the 5' RACE reads and lists one entry per CDR3 protein. The data contain around 800,000 distinct CDR3 sequences, approximately 24% of them seen just once; the ten biggest clones take up under 3%. The sample was also reused in another study, on T cells of mothers and their children.

The sample consisted of blood. The receptors come from a boy aged 10-17 years in good health.

This clonotype showed up just a few times. The V and J genes are TRBV12-3 or TRBV12-4 and TRBJ2-7; TRBD2 matches 8 bases. There are 12 residues in the CDR3. J lost 4 bases, V lost 8 bases, and 4 bases had no gene match. CDR3 in DNA: TGTGCCAGCTGCGGGGGGAGTTACGAGCAGTACTTC. Translation: CASCGGSYEQYF.

The V and J genes are TRBV14 and TRBJ2-7; 8 bases are a match to TRBD1. The CDR3 contains 16 residues. Germline V gene sequence: CDR1 SGHDN, CDR2 FVKESK. V gave up 0 bases and J gave up 3 bases; unmatched junction bases: 7. In DNA form, the CDR3 reads TGTGCCAGCAGCCAAGATTTCCAGGGGGCCCTCTACGAGCAGTACTTC. This codes for CASSQDFQGALYEQYF.

This clonotype was picked up one time. The gene calls are TRBV20-1 and TRBJ2-5, with 9 positions matching TRBD2. Germline V gene sequence: CDR1 DFQATT, CDR2 SNEGSKA (reference sequence). With V trimmed by 5 bases and J by 7 bases, 17 bases remained unmatched. CDR3 length equals 16 residues. The CDR3 sequence is CSAPKIAGEARWTQYF. DNA of the CDR3: TGCAGTGCTCCCAAAATAGCGGGGGAAGCTCGATGGACCCAGTACTTC.